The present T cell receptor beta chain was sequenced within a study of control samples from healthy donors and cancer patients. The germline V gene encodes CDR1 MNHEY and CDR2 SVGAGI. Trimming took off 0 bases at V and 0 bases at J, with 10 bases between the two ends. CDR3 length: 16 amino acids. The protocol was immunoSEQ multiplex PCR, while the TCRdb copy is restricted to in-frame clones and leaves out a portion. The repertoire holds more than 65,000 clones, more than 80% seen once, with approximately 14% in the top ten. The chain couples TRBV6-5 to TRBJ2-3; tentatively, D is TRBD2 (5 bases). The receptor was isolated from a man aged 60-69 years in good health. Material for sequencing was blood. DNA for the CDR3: TGTGCCAGCAGTTACTCCGGACTGACTAGCACAGATACGCAGTATTTT. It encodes CASSYSGLTSTDTQYF.